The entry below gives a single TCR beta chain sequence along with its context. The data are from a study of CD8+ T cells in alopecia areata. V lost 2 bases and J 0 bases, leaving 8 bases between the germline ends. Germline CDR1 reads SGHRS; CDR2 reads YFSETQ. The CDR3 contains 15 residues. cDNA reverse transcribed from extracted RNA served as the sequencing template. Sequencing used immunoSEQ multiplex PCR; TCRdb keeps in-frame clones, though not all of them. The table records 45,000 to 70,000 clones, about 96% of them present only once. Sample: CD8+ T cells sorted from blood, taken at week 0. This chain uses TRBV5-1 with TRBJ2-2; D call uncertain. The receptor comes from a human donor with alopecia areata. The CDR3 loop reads CASSFGETNTGELFF. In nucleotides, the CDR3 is TGCGCCAGCAGCTTTGGCGAGACGAACACCGGGGAGCTGTTTTTT.